This TCR beta chain was observed in a study of blood T cell repertoires in COVID-19. Overall study context: From T cells, B-cell-depleted T cells, or PBMCs came the material, which was cDNA or gDNA.

How the authors handled the data: It was from reference gene primer amplification that nucleated cell counts were estimated. The assay was immunoSEQ multiplex PCR, and TCRdb's table has in-frame clones only and misses some. Clonal size and the V and J genes are those of that table, whereas D and trimming came from the DNA. Altogether hundreds of thousands of clones are present, roughly 90% being singletons, with the ten largest covering roughly 4.8%. The CDR3 has 12 residues. V dropped 7 bases and J dropped 5; count of bases not matched to a gene: 4. The germline V gene has CDR1 LNHDA and CDR2 SQIVND (reference sequence).

The sequence came from a man aged 40-49 years with acute or convalescent COVID-19. The rearrangement links TRBV19 to TRBJ1-1; 7 nucleotides match TRBD1. Sequencing was carried out using peripheral blood. For the CDR3, the DNA is TGTGCCAGTAAATTCAGGGGGACTGAAGCTTTCTTT. This codes for CASKFRGTEAFF.